This record looks at one T cell receptor beta chain sequence and its context. The table lists this clone with many counts. Which antigen it targets is not known. This may stem from a read error, because a much larger clone lies one nucleotide away. These data are taken from a study of metastatic and nonmetastatic thyroid tumors (dated by TCRdb to 2020 to 2022). Background on the whole study: For patients with malignant and with benign thyroid disease, the researchers compared repertoires between peripheral blood samples and tumor or nodule tissue samples.

Library method: PCR. The data were produced on an Illumina HiSeq 4000. High-throughput sequencing was used to profile the CDR3 region of the TCR beta-chain in every patient. Processing in the source paper ran as follows. A classifier to discriminate distant-metastatic papillary thyroid cancer patients was built from CDR3 differences across clinicopathological groups. The Shannon index was used to assess repertoire diversity, and the Morisita-Horn index was used to assess tumor-blood repertoire similarity. The public reads were run again by TCRdb, first through fastp at Q25 and then through MiXCR, and only productive beta chains were kept. These V and J calls derive from TCRdb rather than the authors' analysis. This sample comprises 4,500 to 6,500 clones, roughly a fifth of them detected only once. The ten largest clonotypes hold about 6.2% of the sample. Broader findings and caveats from the paper: In both blood and tumor samples, malignant tumors were reported to have significantly higher TCR beta diversity than benign nodules.

No treatment had been received by any patient before thyroid surgery. Using T-cell receptor beta sequencing, the researchers looked back retrospectively at clinical samples from patients, gathered between about 2011 and 2019. The origin of this receptor is a female donor with papillary thyroid cancer or a benign thyroid nodule (not recorded which). Some clones in this sample may be carry-over from other donors' samples. The sequencing input was adjacent normal tissue.

The bases read TGTGCCAGCGGCTCGGGACTAGCGGGGGTTAGCTCCTACGAGCAGTACTTC. Translation gives CASGSGLAGVSSYEQYF. The chain is encoded by TRBV5-6 joined to TRBJ2-7; TRBD2 matches 14 bases in the middle. Including cysteine and phenylalanine, the CDR3 has 17 amino acids. The entry retains the CDR3 DNA only, 51 bases that are in frame from base 1. V has 7 bases trimmed and J has 0 bases trimmed; junction bases matching no gene number 9. CDR1 and CDR2, looked up from the germline V gene, are SGHDT and YYEEEE. With all but the CDR3 taken from the reference TRBV5-6 and TRBJ2-7 genes, the full variable domain is: DAGVTQSPTHLIKTRGQQVTLRCSPKSGHDTVSWYQQALGQGPQFIFQYYEEEERQRGNFPDRFSGHQFPNYSSELNVNALLLGDSALYLCASGSGLAGVSSYEQYFGPGTRLTVT.